A single sample is the source of the 2 T cell receptor beta chains below, sequenced in a study of PD-1 blockade in classical Hodgkin lymphoma. Brentuximab vedotin exposure varied, and every patient relapsed after autologous stem cell transplantation. Isolated CD8+ T cells were derived from thawed PBMCs through magnetic negative selection. Assay used: immunoSEQ multiplex PCR; TCRdb lists only in-frame clones, some missing. Of around 13,000 clones listed, around 80% were seen once; the top ten hold roughly a quarter. The input for sequencing was CD8+ T cells from blood, taken at baseline. The receptors were gathered from a human donor with classical Hodgkin lymphoma.

V is TRBV27 and J is TRBJ2-7, with D tentatively TRBD1 (5 bases). The CDR3 spans 14 residues. V shed 0 bases and J shed 5 bases, with 11 bases lying between them. CDR1 is MNHEY and CDR2 is SMNVEV in the germline V gene (reference sequence). DNA for the CDR3: TGTGCCAGCAGTTTATCAGCAGGGCCCCACGAGCAGTACTTC. It translates to CASSLSAGPHEQYF.

The chain couples TRBV6-1 to TRBJ1-4, with no clear D. Trimming removed 7 bases from V and 5 bases from J, with 14 bases in between. This CDR3 region has 14 residues. The germline V gene encodes CDR1 MNHNS and CDR2 SASEGT. DNA for the CDR3: TGTGCCAGCAAAGTGGGATACGGGAATGAAAAACTGTTTTTT. Its translation: CASKVGYGNEKLFF.